This passage covers 14 T cell receptor beta chains from one sample sequenced in a study of T cell responses to AZD1222 COVID-19 vaccine. The repertoire was sequenced with immunoSEQ multiplex PCR; TCRdb's copy has only in-frame clones and lacks some. Of about 100,000 clones listed, around 87% are singletons. Source: peripheral blood, taken on day 0 of AZD1222 vaccination. The receptor source for this set is an adult in good health.

This chain links TRBV7-9 with TRBJ2-5, with D possibly being TRBD1 or TRBD2 (5 bases each). Trimming took 3 bases from V and 5 from J, leaving 13 bases between them. CDR3 length equals 14 residues. CDR1 and CDR2 (germline): SEHNR, FQNEAQ (reference sequence). Here the CDR3 reads CASSFMGEVETQYF. The CDR3 DNA reads TGTGCCAGCAGCTTCATGGGGGAAGTGGAGACCCAGTACTTC. Based on the CDR3 plus reference TRBV7-9 and TRBJ2-5, the full variable domain is DTGVSQNPRHKITKRGQNVTFRCDPISEHNRLYWYRQTLGQGPEFLTYFQNEAQLEKSRLLSDRFSAERPKGSFSTLEIQRTEQGDSAMYLCASSFMGEVETQYFGPGTRLLVL.

The chain recombines TRBV28 with TRBJ1-2, with 8 bases identical to TRBD1. With 5 bases clipped from V and 1 base from J, the junction kept 12 bases outside the gene matches. CDR3 length: 17 residues. Looked up from germline, CDR1 is MDHEN and CDR2 is SYDVKM. The CDR3 sequence is CASSPQGADRFNYGYTF. The CDR3 DNA is TGTGCCAGCAGTCCGCAGGGGGCGGACAGATTTAACTATGGCTACACCTTC.

The chain joins TRBV4-3 to TRBJ1-6; tentative D call: TRBD1 (5 bases). The ends were cut back, 4 bases at V and 10 bases at J, with 11 bases in the middle. Germline V lookup: CDR1 LGHNA, CDR2 YSLEER. The CDR3 is made up of 13 amino acids. CDR3 sequence reads: CASSPTAGSPLHF. The CDR3 DNA sequence: TGCGCCAGCAGCCCCACCGCAGGGTCACCCCTCCACTTT.

The chain joins TRBV5-1 to TRBJ2-1; 8 bases map to TRBD2. After removal of 4 bases from V and 10 bases from J, the junction contained 10 bases not matched to a gene. The CDR3 extends over 14 amino acids. Germline V gives CDR1 SGHRS, CDR2 YFSETQ. This CDR3 is CASSQGTRVKEQFF. In nucleotides, the CDR3 is TGCGCCAGCAGCCAAGGGACTAGAGTTAAAGAGCAGTTCTTC.

V usage is TRBV20-1 and J usage is TRBJ2-7; 8 nucleotides line up with TRBD1. J lost 3 bases, V lost 3 bases, and 19 bases had no gene match. Per germline, CDR1 DFQATT and CDR2 SNEGSKA (reference sequence). The length of the CDR3 is 18 residues. In nucleotides, the CDR3 is TGCAGTGCTAGTCCCCTTACTCAGGGGGCGCTTGGGAACTACGAGCAGTACTTC. It codes for CSASPLTQGALGNYEQYF.

The chain employs TRBV6-6 and TRBJ1-6; tentatively, D is TRBD1 (6 bases). This CDR3 is built from 13 residues. Germline V gene lookup returns CDR1 MNHNY and CDR2 SVGAGI (reference sequence). V lost 6 bases and J 10 bases, leaving 13 bases between the germline ends. The CDR3 sequence is CASRAGANSPLHF. CDR3 sequence (DNA): TGTGCCAGCAGGGCAGGGGCAAACTCACCCCTCCACTTT.

The rearrangement joins TRBV6-1 to TRBJ1-1; 8 bases fit TRBD1. The CDR3 totals 14 residues. Germline V lookup: CDR1 MNHNS, CDR2 SASEGT. The V gene end was trimmed by 3 bases and the J gene end by 5 bases; junction bases not matched to a gene: 5. Here the CDR3 DNA reads TGTGCCAGCAGTGATACAGGGGGACCAACTGAAGCTTTCTTT. Protein product: CASSDTGGPTEAFF.

The chain recombines TRBV3-1 (or the pseudogene TRBV3-2) with TRBJ2-3; D assignment may be TRBD1 or TRBD2 (5 bases each). Between the trimmed V and J ends, which lost 3 bases and 0 bases, there was a span of 22 bases. This CDR3 is built from 19 residues. From germline, CDR1 is LGHDT and CDR2 YNNKEL (reference sequence). The CDR3 DNA sequence: TGTGCCAGCAGCCACTCCCCGAGGGGTGGAGCGCCAAGCACAGATACGCAGTATTTT. It specifies CASSHSPRGGAPSTDTQYF.

This clone appeared once. The chain couples TRBV30 to TRBJ2-7; D is perhaps TRBD2 (6 bases). Trimming pared 0 bases from V and 1 base from J, leaving 10 bases between. The CDR3 totals 14 residues. CDR1 GTSNPN and CDR2 SVGIG come from the germline V gene (reference sequence). This CDR3 is CAWSVWAGSYEQYF. CDR3 coding DNA: TGTGCCTGGAGTGTATGGGCGGGGTCCTACGAGCAGTACTTC.

The rearrangement links TRBV11-2 to TRBJ2-2, with 14 bases that match TRBD2. V lost 3 bases and J lost 17; bases outside the gene matches: 5. This CDR3 contains 13 residues. Germline V lookup: CDR1 SGHAT, CDR2 FQNNGV. CDR3 protein: CASSLTSGRAYFF. The CDR3 DNA reads TGTGCCAGCAGCTTGACTAGCGGGAGGGCCTATTTTTTT. Together with reference TRBV11-2 and TRBJ2-2, the CDR3 gives the full variable domain: EAGVAQSPRYKIIEKRQSVAFWCNPISGHATLYWYQQILGQGPKLLIQFQNNGVVDDSQLPKDRFSAERLKGVDSTLKIQPAKLEDSAVYLCASSLTSGRAYFFGEGSRLTVL.

The chain is built from TRBV5-1 and TRBJ1-6; unclear D gene. Trimming removed 0 bases at V and 9 bases at J, with 10 bases between. There are 14 residues in the CDR3. In germline, CDR1 is SGHRS, CDR2 YFSETQ. The CDR3 DNA is TGCGCCAGCAGCTTGGCCATGACGACTTCACCCCTCCACTTT. Residues: CASSLAMTTSPLHF.

V is TRBV30 and J is TRBJ2-7; D ambiguous. Trimming took 5 bases from V and 7 from J, leaving 18 bases between them. The CDR3 runs 13 residues. The germline CDR1 and CDR2 sequences are GTSNPN and SVGIG (reference sequence). The CDR3 DNA is TGTGCCTGGGGGCGTAGACGGAACTTGGAGCAGTACTTC. This codes for CAWGRRRNLEQYF.

Only one count was recorded for this clone. The rearrangement joins TRBV20-1 to TRBJ2-1; 8 nucleotides line up with TRBD2. J was trimmed by 4 bases and V by 3 bases; bases with no gene match: 11. The CDR3 spans 16 residues. Germline V gene lookup returns CDR1 DFQATT and CDR2 SNEGSKA (reference sequence). The chain's CDR3 is CSASLVRGGNYNEQFF. The CDR3 coding sequence is TGCAGTGCTAGTTTGGTTCGGGGGGGGAATTACAATGAGCAGTTCTTC.

The rearrangement links TRBV6-6 to TRBJ1-1; D not certain. The CDR3 has 14 amino acids. In germline, CDR1 is MNHNY, CDR2 SVGAGI (reference sequence). Trimming left V 0 bases short and J 8 bases short, with 13 bases between. DNA of the CDR3: TGTGCCAGCAGTTACTCGATGGTCACCATCGAAGCTTTCTTT. The encoded protein is CASSYSMVTIEAFF.